One TCR beta chain is described in this entry. CDR3 length: 14 residues. CDR1 and CDR2 from the germline V gene are ENHRY and SYGVKD. V lost 11 bases, J lost 0 bases, and 9 bases stayed unmatched. As originally analysed: Reference gene primer amplification yielded estimated nucleated cell counts. TCRdb's table, derived via immunoSEQ multiplex PCR, lists solely in-frame clones and lacks some. The V and J calls and the clone size are those of that table, but D and trimming were determined from the DNA. In the table there are just under 80,000 clones, roughly 85% of which are singletons. The data originate from a study of blood T cell repertoires in COVID-19. About the study: There were acute and convalescent COVID-19 samples, and they came from the United States, Italy and Spain. PBMCs, B-cell-depleted T cells, or T cells were the source of the cDNA or gDNA that made up the material.

The chain carries TRBV10-3 and TRBJ2-7, with 8 bases identical to TRBD1. The sequenced sample consisted of peripheral blood. The clonotype comes from a woman aged 70-85 years with acute or convalescent COVID-19. The CDR3 spells CAVALTGDSYEQYF. The CDR3 DNA reads as TGTGCCGTGGCTTTGACAGGGGACTCCTACGAGCAGTACTTC.